One and the same sample provided the 11 T cell receptor beta chains below, sequenced in a study of regulatory T cells in long-lasting Graves disease. Assembly of TCR beta libraries relied on iRepertoire HTBI primers together with Arm-PCR of CDR3 regions. TCRdb redid the calling of the multiplex PCR reads with MiXCR, one entry per CDR3 protein. Among more than 650,000 distinct CDR3 sequences, approximately 31% were seen once, and the ten largest hold 40% to 55%. Indicated time point: persistent/refractory GD, antithyroid drugs over 5 years with positive TRAb. PBMC-extracted RNA yielded the TCR library. The material sequenced was peripheral blood mononuclear cells (PBMCs), taken when the disease was refractory, from a patient treated with antithyroid drugs. Every receptor here comes from a female donor with Graves disease.

Points on this clonotype: A much larger clone lies a single base off, so this may be a read error. The V gene is TRBV28, the J gene TRBJ1-4; D is ambiguous. This CDR3 is built from 15 residues. V lost 3 bases, J lost 6 bases, and 14 bases lay in between. Germline V CDR1 and CDR2: MDHEN, SYDVKM. The CDR3 here is CASSFTGKGDEKLFF. CDR3 bases: TGTGCCAGCAGTTTTACTGGGAAAGGTGATGAAAAACTGTTTTTT.

The chain recombines TRBV20-1 with TRBJ1-2; 9 bases align to TRBD1. From germline, CDR1 is DFQATT and CDR2 SNEGSKA (reference sequence). The J segment lost 8 bases and the V segment lost 3 bases, leaving 7 bases of the junction unmatched. The CDR3 is 13 residues long. In DNA, the CDR3 is TGCAGTGCTAGGGAGACAGGGGGACTCGGCTACACCTTC. This gives the protein CSARETGGLGYTF.

The rearrangement links TRBV29-1 to TRBJ1-1; maybe TRBD1 (6 bases). The CDR3 is made up of 13 amino acids. In germline, CDR1 is SQVTM, CDR2 ANQGSEA. V gave up 6 bases and J gave up 1 base, with 12 bases separating them. CDR3 loop: CSVIGQTNTEAFF. The CDR3 DNA reads TGCAGCGTCATAGGACAGACGAACACTGAAGCTTTCTTT.

The chain links TRBV29-1 to TRBJ2-7; 9 bases map to TRBD1. Germline-derived CDR1 and CDR2 are SQVTM and ANQGSEA. The CDR3 has 15 residues. After removal of 7 bases from V and 2 bases from J, the junction contained 12 bases not matched to a gene. CDR3 amino acids: CSAGGGTGWAYEQYF. The CDR3 coding sequence is TGCAGCGCTGGGGGCGGGACAGGGTGGGCCTACGAGCAGTACTTC.

The CDR3 DNA sequence: TGTGCCAGTAGGGAGGGACAGCACTACACTGAAGCTTTCTTT. It encodes CASREGQHYTEAFF. The chain carries TRBV19 and TRBJ1-1; 7 positions match TRBD1. V shed 6 bases and J 3 bases; nucleotides not matched to a gene: 7. This CDR3 region has 14 residues. Looked up from germline, CDR1 is LNHDA and CDR2 is SQIVND (reference sequence).

The chain joins TRBV28 to TRBJ1-1; D is perhaps TRBD1 (5 bases). CDR1 is MDHEN, CDR2 SYDVKM, per germline. The CDR3 contains 13 residues. V was cut by 3 bases and J by 5 bases, with 10 bases left in between. The CDR3 DNA reads as TGTGCCAGCAGTTTTCCCGGGGCGACTGAAGCTTTCTTT. It is translated as CASSFPGATEAFF.

This clonotype was seen only a few times. The chain recombines TRBV24-1 with TRBJ2-2; D uncertain. The CDR3 runs to 14 residues. Trimming pared 5 bases from V and 2 bases from J, leaving 8 bases between. Germline V gives CDR1 KGHDR, CDR2 SFDVKD. The DNA for the CDR3 is TGTGCCACCAGTGGAGGTCCTAACACCGGGGAGCTGTTTTTT. Translated: CATSGGPNTGELFF.

This clonotype showed up many times. CDR3 bases: TGTGCCAGCAGTTACGCGTCAGGACTAGTACGCTACGAGCAGTACTTC. Translating gives CASSYASGLVRYEQYF. This rearrangement joins TRBV6-2 or TRBV6-3 to TRBJ2-7; 7 bases map to TRBD2. The CDR3 has 16 residues. V lost 2 bases, J lost 3 bases, and 10 bases stayed unmatched. CDR1 MNHEY and CDR2 SVGEGT come from the germline V gene.

The chain employs TRBV28 and TRBJ1-3; a weak D match, TRBD1 (5 bases). The CDR3 covers 16 residues. Germline V gene lookup returns CDR1 MDHEN and CDR2 SYDVKM. V was trimmed by 3 bases and J by 0 bases, leaving 12 bases between them. The CDR3 here is CASSLRGLSSGNTIYF. The CDR3 region has the DNA TGTGCCAGCAGTTTGAGGGGCCTGAGCTCTGGAAACACCATATATTTT.

This sequence joins TRBV9 and TRBJ2-5, with TRBD1 matching over 7 bases. V was clipped by 4 bases and J by 5 bases; unmatched bases: 14. Germline V gene sequence: CDR1 SGDLS, CDR2 YYNGEE. The CDR3 has 16 residues. The CDR3 spells CASSLSIWQGDETQYF. As DNA, the CDR3 is TGTGCCAGCAGCCTTTCGATTTGGCAGGGGGACGAGACCCAGTACTTC.

In its sample, this clonotype was seen a few times. The chain carries TRBV20-1 and TRBJ1-5; D is undetermined. This CDR3 is 14 amino acids long. V was clipped by 0 bases and J by 1 base, with 7 bases between them. CDR1 DFQATT and CDR2 SNEGSKA come from the germline V gene (reference sequence). CDR3 in amino acids: CSARDTASNQPQHF. CDR3 DNA sequence: TGCAGTGCTAGAGATACCGCGAGCAATCAGCCCCAGCATTTT.